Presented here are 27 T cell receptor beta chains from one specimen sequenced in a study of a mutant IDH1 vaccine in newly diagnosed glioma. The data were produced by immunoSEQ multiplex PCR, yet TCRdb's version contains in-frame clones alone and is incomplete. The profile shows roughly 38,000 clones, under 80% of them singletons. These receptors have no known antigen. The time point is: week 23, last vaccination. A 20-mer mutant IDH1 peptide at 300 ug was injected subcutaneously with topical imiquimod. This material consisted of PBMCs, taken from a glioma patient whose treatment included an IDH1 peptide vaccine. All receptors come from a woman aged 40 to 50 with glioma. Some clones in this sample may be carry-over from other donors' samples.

The CDR3 spells CSVGAGGYTGELFF. DNA of the CDR3: TGCAGCGTTGGGGCTGGGGGCTACACCGGGGAGCTGTTTTTT. The rearrangement joins TRBV29-1 to TRBJ2-2; D possibly corresponds to TRBD1 (6 bases). Germline V CDR1 and CDR2: SQVTM, ANQGSEA. Trimming left V 4 bases short and J 3 bases short, with 12 bases between. The CDR3 has 14 amino acids.

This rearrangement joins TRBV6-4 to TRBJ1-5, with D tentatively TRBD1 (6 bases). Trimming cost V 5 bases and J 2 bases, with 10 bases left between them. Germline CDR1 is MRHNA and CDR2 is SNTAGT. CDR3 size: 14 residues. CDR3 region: CASSLQGGNQPQHF. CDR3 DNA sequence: TGTGCCAGCAGTCTACAGGGTGGCAATCAGCCCCAGCATTTT.

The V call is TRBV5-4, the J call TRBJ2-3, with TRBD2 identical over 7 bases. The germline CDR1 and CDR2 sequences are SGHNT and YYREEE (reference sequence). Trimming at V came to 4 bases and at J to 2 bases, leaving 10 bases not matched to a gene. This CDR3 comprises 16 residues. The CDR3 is CASSLLADRTTDTQYF. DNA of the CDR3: TGTGCCAGCAGCCTGCTAGCGGATAGAACCACAGATACGCAGTATTTT.

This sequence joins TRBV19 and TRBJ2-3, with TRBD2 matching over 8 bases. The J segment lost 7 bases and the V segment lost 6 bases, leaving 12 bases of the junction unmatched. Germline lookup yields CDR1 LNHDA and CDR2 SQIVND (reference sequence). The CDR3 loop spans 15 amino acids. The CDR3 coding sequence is TGTGCCAGTAGCCCCAGCGGGGGAGTTCAAAATACGCAGTATTTT. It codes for CASSPSGGVQNTQYF. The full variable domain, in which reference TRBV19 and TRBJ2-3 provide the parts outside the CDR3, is DGGITQSPKYLFRKEGQNVTLSCEQNLNHDAMYWYRQDPGQGLRLIYYSQIVNDFQKGDIAEGYSVSREKKESFPLTVTSAQKNPTAFYLCASSPSGGVQNTQYFGPGTRLTVL.

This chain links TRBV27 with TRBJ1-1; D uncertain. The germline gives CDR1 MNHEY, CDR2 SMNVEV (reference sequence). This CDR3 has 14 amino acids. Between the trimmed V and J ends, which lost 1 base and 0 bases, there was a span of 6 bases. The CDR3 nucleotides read TGTGCCAGCAGTTTATACCCCATGAACACTGAAGCTTTCTTT. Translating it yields CASSLYPMNTEAFF.

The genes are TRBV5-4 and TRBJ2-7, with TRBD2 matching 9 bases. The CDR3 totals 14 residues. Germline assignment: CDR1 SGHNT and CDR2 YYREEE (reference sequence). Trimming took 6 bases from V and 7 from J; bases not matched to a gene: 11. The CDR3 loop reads CASTRDSGRSEQYF. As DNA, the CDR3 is TGTGCCAGCACCCGGGACAGCGGGAGGAGTGAGCAGTACTTC.

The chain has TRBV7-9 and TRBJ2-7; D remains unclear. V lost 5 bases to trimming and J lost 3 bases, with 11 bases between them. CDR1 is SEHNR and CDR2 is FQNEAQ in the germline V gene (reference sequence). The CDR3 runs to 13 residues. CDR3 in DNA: TGTGCCAGCAGCCCGATGGACCGCTACGAGCAGTACTTC. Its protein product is CASSPMDRYEQYF.

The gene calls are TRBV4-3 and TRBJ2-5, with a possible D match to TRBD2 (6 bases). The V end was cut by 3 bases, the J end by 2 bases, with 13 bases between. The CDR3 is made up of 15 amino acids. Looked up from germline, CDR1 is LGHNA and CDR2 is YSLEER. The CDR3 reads CASSQGPGVQETQYF. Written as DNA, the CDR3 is TGCGCCAGCAGCCAGGGTCCGGGGGTACAAGAGACCCAGTACTTC.

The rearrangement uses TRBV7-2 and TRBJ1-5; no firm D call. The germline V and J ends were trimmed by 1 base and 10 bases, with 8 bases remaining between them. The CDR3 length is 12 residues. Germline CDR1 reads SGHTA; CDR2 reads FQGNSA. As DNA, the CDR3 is TGTGCCAGCAGCTTAGACCGCGCCCCCCAGCATTTT. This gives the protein CASSLDRAPQHF.

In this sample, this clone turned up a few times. In DNA, the CDR3 is TGTGCCAGCAGCTTAGTGTGGGGGGGCGAAGAGCCCCAGCATTTT. It specifies CASSLVWGGEEPQHF. The chain employs TRBV7-8 and TRBJ1-5, with D possibly being TRBD1 (6 bases). The germline V gene has CDR1 SGHVS and CDR2 FQNEAQ. The CDR3 has 15 amino acids. Trimming took 1 base from V and 8 from J, leaving 15 bases between them.

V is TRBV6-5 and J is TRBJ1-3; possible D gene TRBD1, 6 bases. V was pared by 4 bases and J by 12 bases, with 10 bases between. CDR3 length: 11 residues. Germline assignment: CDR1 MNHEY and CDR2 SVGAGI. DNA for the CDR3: TGTGCCAGCAGTTTGGGGGGCCTCATATATTTT. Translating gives CASSLGGLIYF.

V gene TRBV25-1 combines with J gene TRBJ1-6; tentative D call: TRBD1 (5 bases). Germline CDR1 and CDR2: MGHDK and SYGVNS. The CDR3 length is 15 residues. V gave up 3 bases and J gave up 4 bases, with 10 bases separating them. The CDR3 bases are TGTGCCAGCAGTGAGTTTGACAGTTATAATTCACCCCTCCACTTT. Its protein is CASSEFDSYNSPLHF.

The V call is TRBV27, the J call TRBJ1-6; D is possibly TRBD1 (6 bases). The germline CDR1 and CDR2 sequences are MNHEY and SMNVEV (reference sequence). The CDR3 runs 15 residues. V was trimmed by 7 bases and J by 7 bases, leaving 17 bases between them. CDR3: CASTLRGARNSPLHF. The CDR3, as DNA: TGTGCCAGCACCCTCCGGGGGGCGAGGAATTCACCCCTCCACTTT.

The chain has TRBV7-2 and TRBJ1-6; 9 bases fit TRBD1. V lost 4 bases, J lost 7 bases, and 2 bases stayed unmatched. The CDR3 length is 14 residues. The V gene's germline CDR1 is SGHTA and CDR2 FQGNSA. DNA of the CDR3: TGTGCCAGCAGCTCCGGGACAGGGAATTCACCCCTCCACTTT. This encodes CASSSGTGNSPLHF.

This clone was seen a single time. The CDR3 sequence is CAGGGDFDEQYF. The CDR3 DNA follows: TGTGCCGGCGGCGGGGACTTCGACGAGCAGTACTTC. V is TRBV10-3 and J is TRBJ2-7, with D tentatively TRBD2 (6 bases). Germline values: CDR1 ENHRY, CDR2 SYGVKD. The CDR3 has 12 residues. Trimming removed 11 bases from V and 5 bases from J, with 16 bases in between.

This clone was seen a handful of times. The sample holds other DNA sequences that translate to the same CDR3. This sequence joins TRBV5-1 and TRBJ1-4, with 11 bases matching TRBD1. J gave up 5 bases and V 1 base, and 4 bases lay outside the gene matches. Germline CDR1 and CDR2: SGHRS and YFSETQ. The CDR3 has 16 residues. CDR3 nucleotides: TGCGCCAGCAGCTTGTACGGGACAGGGGGAAATGAAAAACTGTTTTTT. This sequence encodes CASSLYGTGGNEKLFF. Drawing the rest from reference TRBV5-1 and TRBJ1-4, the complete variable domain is KAGVTQTPRYLIKTRGQQVTLSCSPISGHRSVSWYQQTPGQGLQFLFEYFSETQRNKGNFPGRFSGRQFSNSRSEMNVSTLELGDSALYLCASSLYGTGGNEKLFFGSGTQLSVL.

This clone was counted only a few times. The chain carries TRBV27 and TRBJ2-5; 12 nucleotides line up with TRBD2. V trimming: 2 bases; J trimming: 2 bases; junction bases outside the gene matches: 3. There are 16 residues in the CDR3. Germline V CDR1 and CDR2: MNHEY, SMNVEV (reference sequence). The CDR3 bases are TGTGCCAGCAGTTTACTGCTAGCGGGGGGGCAAGAGACCCAGTACTTC. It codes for CASSLLLAGGQETQYF.

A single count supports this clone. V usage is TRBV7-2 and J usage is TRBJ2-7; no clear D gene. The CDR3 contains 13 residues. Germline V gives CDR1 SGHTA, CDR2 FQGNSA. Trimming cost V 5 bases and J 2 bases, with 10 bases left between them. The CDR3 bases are TGTGCCAGCAGCGACCAGCCCACCTACGAGCAGTACTTC. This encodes CASSDQPTYEQYF.

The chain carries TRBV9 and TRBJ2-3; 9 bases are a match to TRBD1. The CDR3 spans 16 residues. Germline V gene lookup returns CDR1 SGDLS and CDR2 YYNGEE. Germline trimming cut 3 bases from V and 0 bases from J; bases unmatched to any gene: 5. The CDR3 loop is CASSAHRGQSTDTQYF. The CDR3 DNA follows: TGTGCCAGCAGCGCGCACAGGGGGCAGAGCACAGATACGCAGTATTTT.

CDR3 amino acids: CAISESGGNLGNTIYF. Here the CDR3 DNA reads TGTGCCATCAGTGAGTCGGGGGGTAACCTCGGAAACACCATATATTTT. This chain connects TRBV10-3 to TRBJ1-3, with D tentatively TRBD1 (5 bases). Germline V gene lookup returns CDR1 ENHRY and CDR2 SYGVKD. Trimming stripped 0 bases from V and 4 bases from J, with 13 bases between. The CDR3 is made up of 16 amino acids.

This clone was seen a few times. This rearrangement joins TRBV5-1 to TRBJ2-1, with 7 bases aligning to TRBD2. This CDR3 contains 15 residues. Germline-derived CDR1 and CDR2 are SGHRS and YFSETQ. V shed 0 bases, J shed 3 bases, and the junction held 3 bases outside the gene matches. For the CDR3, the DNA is TGCGCCAGCAGCTTGGACGGGACTAACTACAATGAGCAGTTCTTC. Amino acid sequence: CASSLDGTNYNEQFF.

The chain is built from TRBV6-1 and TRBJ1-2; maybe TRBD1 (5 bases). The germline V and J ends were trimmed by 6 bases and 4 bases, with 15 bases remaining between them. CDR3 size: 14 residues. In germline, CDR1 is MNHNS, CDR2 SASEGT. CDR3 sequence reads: CASSESAGPYGYTF. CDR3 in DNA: TGTGCCAGCAGCGAATCGGCAGGGCCCTATGGCTACACCTTC.

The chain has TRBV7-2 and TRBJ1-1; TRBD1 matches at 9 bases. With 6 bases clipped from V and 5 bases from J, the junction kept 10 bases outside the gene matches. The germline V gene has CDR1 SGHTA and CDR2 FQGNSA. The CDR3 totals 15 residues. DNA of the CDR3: TGTGCCAGCAGAGAACCTACAGGGGGCGGAACTGAAGCTTTCTTT. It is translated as CASREPTGGGTEAFF.

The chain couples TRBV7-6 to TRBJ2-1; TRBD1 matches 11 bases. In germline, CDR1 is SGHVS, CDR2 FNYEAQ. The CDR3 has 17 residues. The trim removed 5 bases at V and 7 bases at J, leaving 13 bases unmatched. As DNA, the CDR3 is TGTGCCAGCAGCCTAAGAGATTCCGGGACAGGGGGGAATGAGCAGTTCTTC. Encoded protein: CASSLRDSGTGGNEQFF.

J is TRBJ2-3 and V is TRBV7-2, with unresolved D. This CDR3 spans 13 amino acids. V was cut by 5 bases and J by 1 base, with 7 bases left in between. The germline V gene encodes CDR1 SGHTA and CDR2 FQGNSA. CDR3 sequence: CASSLWGTDTQYF. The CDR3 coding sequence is TGTGCCAGCAGCCTTTGGGGCACAGATACGCAGTATTTT.

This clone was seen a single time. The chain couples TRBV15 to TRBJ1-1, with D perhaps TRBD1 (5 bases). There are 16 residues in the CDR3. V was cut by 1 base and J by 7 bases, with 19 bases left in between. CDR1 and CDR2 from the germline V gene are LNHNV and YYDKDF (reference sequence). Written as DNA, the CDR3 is TGTGCCACCAGCAGAGGGGGGGACCGGGGCCAGGGTGAAGCTTTCTTT. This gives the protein CATSRGGDRGQGEAFF.

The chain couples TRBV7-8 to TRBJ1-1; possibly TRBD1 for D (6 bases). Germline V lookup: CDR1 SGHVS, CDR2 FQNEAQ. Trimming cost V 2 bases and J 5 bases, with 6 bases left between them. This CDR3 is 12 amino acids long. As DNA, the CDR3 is TGTGCCAGCAGCTTAAGGGGGACTGAAGCTTTCTTT. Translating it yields CASSLRGTEAFF.